This record looks at one TCR beta chain sequence and its context. Libraries were prepared by immunoSEQ multiplex PCR; TCRdb keeps only in-frame clonotypes and omits some of them. The sample has around 17,000 clones; approximately 84% are singletons. This specimen belongs to a study of PD-1 blockade in classical Hodgkin lymphoma. The J segment lost 4 bases and the V segment lost 5 bases, leaving 1 base of the junction unmatched. Germline values: CDR1 MNHEY, CDR2 SMNVEV (reference sequence). CDR3 length equals 13 residues. The time point here: newly diagnosed, previously untreated cHL patient sample. Sample: peripheral blood mononuclear cells (PBMCs). The TCR originated in a human donor with classical Hodgkin lymphoma. The chain carries TRBV27 and TRBJ2-3, with 9 bases aligning to TRBD2. The CDR3 here is CASSLAGPDTQYF. Here the CDR3 DNA reads TGTGCCAGCAGTCTAGCGGGACCAGATACGCAGTATTTT.